These 20 T cell receptor beta chains were sequenced from one sample in a study of response to subunit inactivated influenza vaccine. TCRdb processed the RT-PCR reads anew with MiXCR; each CDR3 protein has one entry. The table includes 150,000 or so distinct CDR3 sequences, about 10% detected once. Sequenced material: CD8+ T cells sorted from PBMCs, taken less than 30 months after vaccination. These receptors were obtained from a man in his fifties or sixties who received an inactivated influenza vaccine.

This clonotype was seen only a few times. The gene calls are TRBV7-2 and TRBJ1-5; D gene unclear. Germline V gene data show CDR1 as SGHTA and CDR2 as FQGNSA. The V end lost 3 bases, the J end lost 0 bases, and 12 bases lay between the germline ends. The CDR3 has 16 amino acids. CDR3 in amino acids: CASSFDPPISNQPQHF. CDR3 DNA: TGTGCCAGCAGCTTCGACCCTCCTATTAGCAATCAGCCCCAGCATTTT.

This clonotype was recorded many times. The chain has TRBV12-3 or TRBV12-4 and TRBJ2-7; the D gene is possibly TRBD1 (5 bases). The CDR3 has 12 amino acids. The V and J ends lost 8 bases and 3 bases respectively, with 11 bases between them. This CDR3 reads CASGQGNYEQYF. The CDR3 coding sequence is TGTGCCAGCGGGCAGGGAAACTACGAGCAGTACTTC.

This rearrangement joins TRBV20-1 to TRBJ2-7; TRBD2 agrees at 13 bases. The germline V gene has CDR1 DFQATT and CDR2 SNEGSKA (reference sequence). The junction had 5 bases not matched to a gene; V was cut back by 6 bases and J by 0 bases. CDR3 size: 15 residues. CDR3: CSASGTSGDSYEQYF. In DNA form, the CDR3 reads TGCAGTGCATCCGGGACTAGCGGGGACTCCTACGAGCAGTACTTC.

The chain uses TRBV30 and TRBJ2-7; D possibly corresponds to TRBD2 (6 bases). This CDR3 comprises 14 residues. Germline lookup yields CDR1 GTSNPN and CDR2 SVGIG (reference sequence). The germline V and J ends were trimmed by 0 bases and 3 bases, with 12 bases remaining between them. The CDR3 loop reads CAWSVGLLDYEQYF. CDR3 DNA: TGTGCCTGGAGTGTGGGACTTTTGGACTACGAGCAGTACTTC.

The chain joins TRBV4-3 to TRBJ1-2, with 8 bases matching TRBD1. Germline lookup yields CDR1 LGHNA and CDR2 YSLEER. V lost 0 bases and J lost 4; bases outside the gene matches: 4. The CDR3 extends over 15 amino acids. CDR3 coding DNA: TGCGCCAGCAGCCAAGATTTCGACAGGGGCTATGGCTACACCTTC. As protein: CASSQDFDRGYGYTF.

This clonotype showed up just a few times. Mismatch with germline at one junction end may stem from a read error. The gene calls are TRBV5-5 and TRBJ2-1; no definite D call. Germline-derived CDR1 and CDR2 are SGHKS and YYEKEE (reference sequence). The CDR3 sequence is 13 residues long. The CDR3 region has the DNA TGTGCCAGCAGCTTGGGAGAATACAGTGAGCAGTTCTTC. Protein product: CASSLGEYSEQFF.

The sample holds many counts of this clonotype. The genes are TRBV4-3 and TRBJ2-1; 10 nucleotides match TRBD2. The CDR3 sequence is 19 residues long. The junction had 11 bases not matched to a gene; V was cut back by 3 bases and J by 0 bases. Germline CDR1 and CDR2: LGHNA and YSLEER. This chain's CDR3 is CASSQLAGAEFSSYNEQFF. The CDR3 DNA is TGCGCCAGCAGCCAGCTAGCGGGGGCCGAATTTAGCTCCTACAATGAGCAGTTCTTC.

This clonotype was seen a few times. The chain employs TRBV27 and TRBJ2-1, with D perhaps matching TRBD2 (6 bases). CDR3 length: 13 residues. Germline CDR1 MNHEY, CDR2 SMNVEV (reference sequence). Deletions cut 7 bases from V and 7 bases from J, with 14 bases between. The CDR3: CASNKLAENEQFF. CDR3 sequence (DNA): TGTGCCAGCAATAAATTAGCGGAAAATGAGCAGTTCTTC.

This clonotype was seen repeatedly, ten times or more. This chain connects TRBV25-1 to TRBJ2-3, with 7 bases identical to TRBD2. The germline V gene has CDR1 MGHDK and CDR2 SYGVNS. The CDR3 spans 12 residues. The ends lost 4 bases at V and 9 bases at J; junction bases unmatched: 4. CDR3 sequence reads: CASSGGGWTQYF. In DNA form, the CDR3 reads TGTGCCAGCAGTGGGGGGGGGTGGACGCAGTATTTT.

This clonotype has just a few counts. The rearrangement uses TRBV7-9 and TRBJ2-3; 8 bases are a match to TRBD2. The V and J ends lost 2 bases and 4 bases, in that order; junction bases with no gene match: 8. This CDR3 has 16 amino acids. Germline lookup yields CDR1 SEHNR and CDR2 FQNEAQ (reference sequence). CDR3 loop: CASSLLGGLVADTQYF. CDR3 in DNA: TGTGCCAGCAGCTTACTAGGGGGACTAGTTGCAGATACGCAGTATTTT.

The chain combines TRBV3-1 with TRBJ2-5, with TRBD2 matching over 7 bases. Germline V lookup: CDR1 LGHDT, CDR2 YNNKEL (reference sequence). The V segment lost 2 bases and the J segment 1 base; nucleotides outside the gene matches: 4. There are 15 residues in the CDR3. The CDR3 spells CASSQQWGGQETQYF. Written as DNA, the CDR3 is TGTGCCAGCAGCCAACAGTGGGGGGGCCAAGAGACCCAGTACTTC.

This clonotype was detected many times. CDR3 amino acids: CSARGRDSYEQYF. The CDR3, as DNA: TGCAGTGCTAGGGGGCGGGATTCCTACGAGCAGTACTTC. This rearrangement joins TRBV20-1 to TRBJ2-7, with D perhaps matching TRBD2 (6 bases). The CDR3 covers 13 residues. Between the trimmed V and J ends, which lost 3 bases and 1 base, there was a span of 10 bases. Germline V gene sequence: CDR1 DFQATT, CDR2 SNEGSKA (reference sequence).

This clonotype came up a few times. The V gene is TRBV23-1, the J gene TRBJ2-7; 10 bases are a match to TRBD2. TRBV23-1 is classed as an ORF, of uncertain function. CDR3 size: 19 residues. Losses at the gene ends were 2 bases for V and 3 bases for J; bases not matched to a gene: 16. The CDR3 region has the DNA TGCGCCAGCAGTCAAAACCCCCTTTGTAGCGGGGGGAACCGCTACGAGCAGTACTTC. Encoded protein: CASSQNPLCSGGNRYEQYF.

The sample holds many counts of this clonotype. CDR3 bases: TGTGCCAGCAGCTCCACAGGGGACCCCACAGATACGCAGTATTTT. The encoded protein is CASSSTGDPTDTQYF. The chain is built from TRBV7-2 and TRBJ2-3, with 7 bases matching TRBD1. The V gene end was trimmed by 4 bases and the J gene end by 2 bases; junction bases not matched to a gene: 6. CDR3 length: 15 residues. Germline V gene data show CDR1 as SGHTA and CDR2 as FQGNSA.

This rearrangement joins TRBV20-1 to TRBJ2-1; the D gene is possibly TRBD2 (6 bases). From germline, CDR1 is DFQATT and CDR2 SNEGSKA (reference sequence). The germline V and J ends were trimmed by 6 bases and 6 bases, with 18 bases remaining between them. The CDR3 contains 14 residues. CDR3 residues: CSARTNPFGNEQFF. The CDR3 DNA sequence: TGCAGTGCAAGGACTAACCCATTCGGCAATGAGCAGTTCTTC.

This chain uses TRBV6-1 with TRBJ2-1; D may be TRBD1 or TRBD2 (5 bases each). Germline V CDR1 and CDR2: MNHNS, SASEGT. The CDR3 extends over 15 amino acids. Between the trimmed V and J ends, which lost 7 bases and 0 bases, there was a span of 13 bases. CDR3: CASTPDGASYNEQFF. The CDR3 DNA sequence: TGTGCCAGCACTCCGGACGGGGCCTCCTACAATGAGCAGTTCTTC.

This clonotype was recorded a few times. The chain recombines TRBV10-3 with TRBJ2-7; possible D gene TRBD1, 6 bases. The V gene lost 3 bases and the J gene lost 3 bases, with 9 bases spanning the gap. CDR1 and CDR2 from the germline V gene are ENHRY and SYGVKD. The CDR3 covers 13 residues. The CDR3 region has the DNA TGTGCCATCAGTGACGGGACATTCTACGAGCAGTACTTC. This translates into CAISDGTFYEQYF.

J is TRBJ2-3 and V is TRBV11-2, with 8 nucleotides matching TRBD2. Germline trimming cut 5 bases from V and 3 bases from J; bases unmatched to any gene: 19. The germline gives CDR1 SGHAT, CDR2 FQNNGV. The length of the CDR3 is 19 residues. The CDR3 nucleotides are TGTGCCAGCAGCCCCGGGGGGAGCGGGGGCTTGCTAACAACAGATACGCAGTATTTT. Its translation is CASSPGGSGGLLTTDTQYF.

This clonotype was seen a few times. The chain joins TRBV12-3 or TRBV12-4 to TRBJ2-5; D uncertain. This CDR3 has 12 residues. Trimming shortened V by 4 bases and J by 3 bases, and 6 bases separated the two germline ends. The CDR3 loop is CASSSVKETQYF. The CDR3 DNA follows: TGTGCCAGCAGTTCGGTTAAAGAGACCCAGTACTTC.

As DNA, the CDR3 is TGTGCCAGCAGAGGTCGGGACACCACCTACGAGCAGTACTTC. Its translation: CASRGRDTTYEQYF. The J gene is TRBJ2-7, the V gene TRBV6-2 or TRBV6-3; tentatively, D is TRBD1 (6 bases). Trimming left V 6 bases short and J 2 bases short, with 14 bases between. Germline V CDR1 and CDR2: MNHEY, SVGEGT. The CDR3 is 14 amino acids.